This TCR beta chain was sequenced for a study of T-cell reconstitution after alpha-beta-depleted transplantation in children. Library preparation (for TCRbeta) was performed with unique molecular identifiers. TCRdb re-called the PCR reads through MiXCR, storing one row per CDR3 protein. This table holds about 400,000 distinct CDR3 sequences, roughly 22% found once. Sequencing was performed on PBMCs from the stem cell graft donor, taken from the stem cell graft. This receptor was identified in a human donor who donated a stem cell graft to a child with acute myeloid leukemia.

The CDR3 sequence is CASGDRGGQPQHF. Written as DNA, the CDR3 is TGTGCCAGCGGCGACAGGGGAGGCCAGCCCCAGCATTTT. The chain joins TRBV28 to TRBJ1-5; 8 bases agree with TRBD1. The CDR3 extends over 13 amino acids. The ends lost 8 bases at V and 7 bases at J; junction bases unmatched: 7. From germline, CDR1 is MDHEN and CDR2 SYDVKM.